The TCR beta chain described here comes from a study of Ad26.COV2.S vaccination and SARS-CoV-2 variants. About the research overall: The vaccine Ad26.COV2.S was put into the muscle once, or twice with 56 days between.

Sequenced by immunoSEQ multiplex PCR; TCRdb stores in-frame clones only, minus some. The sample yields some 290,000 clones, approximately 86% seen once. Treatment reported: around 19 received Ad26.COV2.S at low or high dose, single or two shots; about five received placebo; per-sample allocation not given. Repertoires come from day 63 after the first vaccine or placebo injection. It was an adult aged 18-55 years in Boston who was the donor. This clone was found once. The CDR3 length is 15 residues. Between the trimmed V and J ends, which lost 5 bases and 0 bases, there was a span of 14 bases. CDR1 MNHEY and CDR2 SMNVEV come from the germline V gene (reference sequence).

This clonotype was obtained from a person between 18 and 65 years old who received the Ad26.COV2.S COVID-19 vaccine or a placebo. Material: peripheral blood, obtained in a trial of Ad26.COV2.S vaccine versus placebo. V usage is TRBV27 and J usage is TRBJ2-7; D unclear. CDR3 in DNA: TGTGCCAGCAGTCCCCAATTCGGTCCCTCCTACGAGCAGTACTTC. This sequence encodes CASSPQFGPSYEQYF.